Listed below are T cell receptor beta chains from one sample, sequenced in a study of cytomegalovirus exposure and HLA in healthy donors. The method was immunoSEQ multiplex PCR; TCRdb's version includes in-frame clones alone and lacks a portion of them. The table shows over 200,000 clones, with around 85% occurring only once. What was sequenced was PBMCs. Source of these receptors: a human donor in good health. Each CDR3 is given with its conserved first and last residue. Each record gives: J gene, V gene, clone size, D gene, CDR3 protein, CDR3 DNA. The D gene is left open where the match is weak. Clone size is stated in some rows and not others, as once, few, many or a class when expanded.

TRBJ2-1	TRBV6-1	.	TRBD1	CASSTDRIGVYEQFF	TGTGCCAGCAGTACGGACAGGATTGGGGTATATGAGCAGTTCTTC
TRBJ1-2	TRBV28	.	.	CASSETARYTF	TGTGCCAGCAGTGAGACAGCCCGCTACACCTTC
TRBJ1-2	TRBV14	.	.	CASSSHGGAGGYTF	TGTGCCAGCAGCTCCCATGGGGGGGCAGGCGGCTACACCTTC
TRBJ2-3	TRBV10-3	few	.	CAVGGGLTSTDTQYF	TGTGCCGTGGGAGGGGGACTGACTAGCACAGATACGCAGTATTTT
TRBJ2-7	TRBV10-1	.	TRBD2	CASSESTSGIHEQYF	TGCGCCAGCAGTGAGTCGACTAGCGGGATTCACGAGCAGTACTTC
TRBJ1-2	TRBV4-1	.	TRBD1	CASSRPGTGGRGYGYTF	TGCGCCAGCAGCCGTCCCGGGACAGGGGGTCGCGGCTATGGCTACACCTTC
TRBJ2-5	TRBV27	.	.	CASSPNTLSQETQYF	TGTGCCAGCAGCCCCAATACTTTGTCCCAAGAGACCCAGTACTTC
TRBJ2-2	TRBV5-1	.	TRBD1	CASSRDRVDGTGELFF	TGCGCCAGCAGCCGGGACAGGGTTGATGGAACCGGGGAGCTGTTTTTT
TRBJ2-7	TRBV6-1	few	TRBD1	CASSATGQGYEQYF	TGTGCCAGCAGTGCTACGGGACAGGGCTACGAGCAGTACTTC
TRBJ1-3	TRBV7-6	.	.	CASEGGPGNTIYF	TGTGCCAGCGAGGGGGGGCCTGGAAACACCATATATTTT
TRBJ2-1	TRBV4-3	.	TRBD2	CASSQVGGTSGRWNEQFF	TGCGCCAGCAGCCAAGTCGGGGGGACTAGCGGGAGGTGGAATGAGCAGTTCTTC
TRBJ2-3	TRBV2	.	TRBD1	CASRADRATDTQYF	TGTGCCAGCAGAGCGGACAGGGCCACAGATACGCAGTATTTT
TRBJ2-3	TRBV4-1	.	.	CASKNGFYTDTQYF	TGCGCCAGCAAAAACGGGTTCTACACAGATACGCAGTATTTT
TRBJ2-7	TRBV30	.	.	CAWRISSYEQYF	TGTGCCTGGAGGATCAGCTCCTACGAGCAGTACTTC
TRBJ2-5	TRBV7-9	.	TRBD1	CSSSLDRVETQYF	TGTTCCAGCTCCTTGGACAGGGTAGAGACCCAGTACTTC
TRBJ2-1	TRBV6-5	.	.	CASSYRSYNEQFF	TGTGCCAGCAGTTACCGGTCCTACAATGAGCAGTTCTTC
TRBJ1-1	TRBV25-1	few	.	CASSPPDRLLGNTEAFF	TGTGCCAGCAGCCCCCCCGACAGGTTGCTTGGGAACACTGAAGCTTTCTTT
TRBJ2-7	TRBV6-1	.	.	CASSSSGVGYEQYF	TGTGCCAGCAGTAGTTCAGGGGTGGGGTACGAGCAGTACTTC
TRBJ2-1	TRBV4-1	.	TRBD2	CASSHDGTSGKSSYNEQFF	TGCGCCAGCAGCCACGATGGGACTAGCGGAAAGAGCTCCTACAATGAGCAGTTCTTC
TRBJ2-6	TRBV19	.	.	CAGGRGGPGANVLTF	TGTGCCGGGGGAAGGGGGGGCCCTGGGGCCAACGTCCTGACTTTC
TRBJ2-2	TRBV19	.	.	CATQGANTGELFF	TGTGCCACCCAGGGTGCGAACACCGGGGAGCTGTTTTTT
TRBJ1-2	TRBV11-2	.	.	CASSFQGRRNYGYTF	TGTGCCAGCAGCTTCCAGGGTAGGCGTAACTATGGCTACACCTTC
TRBJ2-3	TRBV7-9	.	.	CASSPPGGELHTQYF	TGTGCCAGCAGCCCCCCCGGCGGTGAACTGCATACGCAGTATTTT
TRBJ2-1	TRBV28	few	.	CASSFGTEQFF	TGTGCCAGCAGTTTTGGGACAGAGCAGTTCTTC
TRBJ1-2	TRBV6-6	.	TRBD1	CAATGTGGRGYGYTF	TGTGCCGCGACCGGGACAGGGGGCAGAGGCTATGGCTACACCTTC
TRBJ2-1	TRBV4-1	.	.	CASSQDFTTHEQFF	TGCGCCAGCAGCCAAGATTTTACTACCCATGAGCAGTTCTTC
TRBJ2-7	TRBV11-1	.	TRBD2	CASSFGRAVRYEQYF	TGTGCCAGCAGCTTTGGGAGGGCCGTTCGCTACGAGCAGTACTTC
TRBJ2-2	TRBV6-5	.	TRBD1	CASRTGTVKTGELFF	TGTGCCAGCAGGACCGGGACAGTGAAGACCGGGGAGCTGTTTTTT
TRBJ2-7	TRBV5-4	.	.	CASSTSGVSYEQYF	TGTGCCAGCAGCACGTCAGGTGTCTCCTACGAGCAGTACTTC
TRBJ2-2	TRBV7-8	.	.	CASSLALGGTGNTGELFF	TGTGCCAGCAGCTTAGCGTTGGGGGGGACAGGGAACACCGGGGAGCTGTTTTTT
TRBJ2-7	TRBV6-1	.	TRBD1	CASSRDRVAYEQYF	TGTGCCAGCAGCCGGGACAGGGTCGCCTACGAGCAGTACTTC
TRBJ2-7	TRBV28	.	TRBD2	CASTLGLAGVYEQYF	TGTGCCAGCACCTTGGGGCTAGCGGGAGTCTACGAGCAGTACTTC
TRBJ1-5	TRBV25-1	.	.	CASSEQGNQPQHF	TGTGCCAGCAGTGAACAGGGGAATCAGCCCCAGCATTTT